This TCR beta chain was retrieved from a study of breast tumors, draining lymph nodes, adjacent tissues. Study-level findings and limits: Tumor repertoires ranked between lymph nodes and nontumor tissue in diversity, with V and J gene preferences. Most tumor T cells seemingly derive from lymph node, then expand in tumor.

TCRdb passed the multiplex PCR reads through MiXCR, listing each CDR3 protein once. The sample consists of 150,000 to 200,000 distinct CDR3 sequences, about 30% of them appearing once. The lymph nodes were axillary draining lymph nodes from breast cancer patients. This CDR3 spans 14 amino acids. V was shortened by 5 bases and J by 0 bases, with 11 bases between the two germline ends. From germline, CDR1 is MNHEY and CDR2 SVGAGI. This clonotype came up a few times. The target antigen is unknown. Sequencing was done on a sample of axillary lymph node tissue. This chain links TRBV6-5 with TRBJ2-7; a possible D gene is TRBD1 (5 bases). The source is a female donor with breast cancer. Some clones in this sample may be carry-over from other donors' samples. The CDR3 DNA sequence: TGTGCCAGCAGTCCCCCGACAGTCTCCTACGAGCAGTACTTC. Protein: CASSPPTVSYEQYF.